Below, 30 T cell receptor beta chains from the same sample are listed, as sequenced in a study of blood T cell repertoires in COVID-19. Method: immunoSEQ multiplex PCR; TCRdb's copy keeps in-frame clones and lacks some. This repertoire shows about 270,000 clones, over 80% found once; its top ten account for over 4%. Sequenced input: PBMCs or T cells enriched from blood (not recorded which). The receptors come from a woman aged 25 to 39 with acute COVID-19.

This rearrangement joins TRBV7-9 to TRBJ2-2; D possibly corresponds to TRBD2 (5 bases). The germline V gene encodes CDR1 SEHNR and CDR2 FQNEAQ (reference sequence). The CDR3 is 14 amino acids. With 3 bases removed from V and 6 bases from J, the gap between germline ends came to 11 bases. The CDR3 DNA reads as TGTGCCAGCAGCTTGCGGGCCTCCCCCGGGGAGCTGTTTTTT. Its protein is CASSLRASPGELFF.

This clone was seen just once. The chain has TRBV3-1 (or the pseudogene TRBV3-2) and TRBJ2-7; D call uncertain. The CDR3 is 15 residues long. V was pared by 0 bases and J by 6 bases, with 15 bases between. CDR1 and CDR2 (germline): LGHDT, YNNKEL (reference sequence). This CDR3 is CASSQEFVLLTEQYF. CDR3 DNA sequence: TGTGCCAGCAGCCAAGAATTTGTACTTCTCACCGAGCAGTACTTC.

CDR3 sequence reads: CASSVPGQVYEQYF. CDR3 nucleotides: TGTGCCAGCAGCGTTCCGGGACAGGTATACGAGCAGTACTTC. The chain combines TRBV11-2 with TRBJ2-7; 8 nucleotides line up with TRBD1. The junction had 7 bases not matched to a gene; V was cut back by 5 bases and J by 4 bases. CDR1 and CDR2 from the germline V gene are SGHAT and FQNNGV. The CDR3 contains 14 residues.

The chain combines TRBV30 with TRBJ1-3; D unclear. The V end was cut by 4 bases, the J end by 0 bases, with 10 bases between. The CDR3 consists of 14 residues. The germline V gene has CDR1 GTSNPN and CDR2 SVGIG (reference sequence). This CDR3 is CAWIVSLSGNTIYF. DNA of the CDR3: TGTGCCTGGATCGTCTCCCTCTCTGGAAACACCATATATTTT.

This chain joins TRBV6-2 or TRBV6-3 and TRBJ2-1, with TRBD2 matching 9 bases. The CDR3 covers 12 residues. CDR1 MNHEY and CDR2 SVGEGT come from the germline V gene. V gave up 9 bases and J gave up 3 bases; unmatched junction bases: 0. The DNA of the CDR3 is TGTGCCAGTAGCGGGAGCTACAATGAGCAGTTCTTC. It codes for CASSGSYNEQFF.

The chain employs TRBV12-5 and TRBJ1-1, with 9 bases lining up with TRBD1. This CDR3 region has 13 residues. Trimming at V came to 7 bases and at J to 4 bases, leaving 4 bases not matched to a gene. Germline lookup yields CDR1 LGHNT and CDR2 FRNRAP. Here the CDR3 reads CASATGGSTEAFF. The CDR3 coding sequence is TGTGCTAGTGCAACAGGGGGCTCCACTGAAGCTTTCTTT.

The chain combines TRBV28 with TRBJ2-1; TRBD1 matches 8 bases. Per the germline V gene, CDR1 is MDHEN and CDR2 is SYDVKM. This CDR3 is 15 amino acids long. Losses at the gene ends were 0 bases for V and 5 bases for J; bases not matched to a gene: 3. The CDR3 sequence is CASSLWWTGNNEQFF. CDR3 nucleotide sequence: TGTGCCAGCAGTTTATGGTGGACAGGGAACAATGAGCAGTTCTTC.

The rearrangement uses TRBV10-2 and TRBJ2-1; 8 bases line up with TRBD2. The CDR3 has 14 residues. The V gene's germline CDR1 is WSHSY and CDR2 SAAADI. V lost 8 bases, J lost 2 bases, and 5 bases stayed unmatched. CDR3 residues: CASGTSGTYNEQFF. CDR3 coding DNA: TGCGCCAGCGGCACTAGCGGAACCTACAATGAGCAGTTCTTC.

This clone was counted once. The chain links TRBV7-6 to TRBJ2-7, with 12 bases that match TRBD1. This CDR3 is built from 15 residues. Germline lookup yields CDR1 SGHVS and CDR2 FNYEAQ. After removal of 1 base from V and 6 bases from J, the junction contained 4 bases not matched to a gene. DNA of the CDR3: TGTGCCAGCAGCTTAGGGGACAGGGGGCTCGGCGAGCAGTACTTC. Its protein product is CASSLGDRGLGEQYF.

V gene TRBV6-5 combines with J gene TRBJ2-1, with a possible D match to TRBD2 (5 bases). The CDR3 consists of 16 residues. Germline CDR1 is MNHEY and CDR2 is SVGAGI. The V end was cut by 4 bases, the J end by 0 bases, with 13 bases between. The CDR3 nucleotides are TGTGCCAGCAGTTGGCAGACTCGGGGCTCCTACAATGAGCAGTTCTTC. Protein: CASSWQTRGSYNEQFF.

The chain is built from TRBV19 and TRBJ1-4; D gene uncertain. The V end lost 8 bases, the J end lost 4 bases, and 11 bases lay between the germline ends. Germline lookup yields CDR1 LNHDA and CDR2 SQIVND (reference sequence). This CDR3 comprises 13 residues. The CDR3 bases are TGTGCCAGTTGTACGGGAGATAATGAAAAACTGTTTTTT. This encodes CASCTGDNEKLFF.

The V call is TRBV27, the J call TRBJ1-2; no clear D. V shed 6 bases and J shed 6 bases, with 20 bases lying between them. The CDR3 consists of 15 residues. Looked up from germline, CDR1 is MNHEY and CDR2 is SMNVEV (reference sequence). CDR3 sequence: CASRKNGDLLNGYTF. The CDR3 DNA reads TGTGCCAGCAGGAAGAACGGAGATCTCCTTAATGGCTACACCTTC.

For the CDR3, the DNA is TGTGCCAGCAGCTTTCAGGGGGTGGTCTCTGATGAGCAGTTCTTC. The encoded protein is CASSFQGVVSDEQFF. This chain links TRBV11-1 with TRBJ2-1; 7 nucleotides agree with TRBD1. The V and J ends lost 3 bases and 8 bases, in that order; junction bases with no gene match: 10. CDR1 is SGHAT and CDR2 is FQDESV in the germline V gene (reference sequence). The CDR3 is made up of 15 amino acids.

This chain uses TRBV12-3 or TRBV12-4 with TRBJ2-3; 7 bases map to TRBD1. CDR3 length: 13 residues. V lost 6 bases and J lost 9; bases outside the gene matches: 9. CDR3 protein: CASSLGTAHTQYF. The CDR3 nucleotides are TGTGCCAGCAGCTTGGGGACAGCGCACACGCAGTATTTT.

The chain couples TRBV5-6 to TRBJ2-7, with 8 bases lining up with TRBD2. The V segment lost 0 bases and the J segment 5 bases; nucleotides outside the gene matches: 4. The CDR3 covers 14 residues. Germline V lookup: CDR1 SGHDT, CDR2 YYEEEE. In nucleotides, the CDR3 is TGTGCCAGCAGCTTGGGCGGGAGGTTCAACGAGCAGTACTTC. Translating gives CASSLGGRFNEQYF.

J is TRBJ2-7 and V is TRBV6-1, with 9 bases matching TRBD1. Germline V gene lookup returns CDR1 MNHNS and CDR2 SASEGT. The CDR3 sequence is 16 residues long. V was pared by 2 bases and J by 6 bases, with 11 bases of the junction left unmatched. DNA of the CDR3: TGTGCCAGCAGTGAAAGATTGGGGACAGGGTCGGCCGAGCAGTACTTC. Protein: CASSERLGTGSAEQYF.

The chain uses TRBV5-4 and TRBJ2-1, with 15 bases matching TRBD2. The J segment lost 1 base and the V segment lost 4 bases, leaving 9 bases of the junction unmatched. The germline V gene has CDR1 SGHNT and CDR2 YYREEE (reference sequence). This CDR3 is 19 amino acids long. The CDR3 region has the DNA TGTGCCAGCAGCACACCGGGACTAGCGGGAGGAAGGTCCTACAATGAGCAGTTCTTC. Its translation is CASSTPGLAGGRSYNEQFF. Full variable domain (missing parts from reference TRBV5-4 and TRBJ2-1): ETGVTQSPTHLIKTRGQQVTLRCSSQSGHNTVSWYQQALGQGPQFIFQYYREEENGRGNFPPRFSGLQFPNYSSELNVNALELDDSALYLCASSTPGLAGGRSYNEQFFGPGTRLTVL.

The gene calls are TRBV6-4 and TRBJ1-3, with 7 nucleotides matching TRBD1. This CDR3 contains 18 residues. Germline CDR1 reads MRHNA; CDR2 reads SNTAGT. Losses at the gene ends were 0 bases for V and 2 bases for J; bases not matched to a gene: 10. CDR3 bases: TGTGCCAGCAGTGACTCGGTAGATACAGGGGCAACTGGAAACACCATATATTTT. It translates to CASSDSVDTGATGNTIYF.

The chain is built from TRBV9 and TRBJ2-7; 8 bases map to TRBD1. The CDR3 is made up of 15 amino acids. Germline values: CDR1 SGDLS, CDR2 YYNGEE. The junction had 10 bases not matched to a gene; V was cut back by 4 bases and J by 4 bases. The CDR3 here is CASSSRQGSMYEQYF. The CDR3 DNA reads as TGTGCCAGCAGCTCCCGACAGGGGTCCATGTACGAGCAGTACTTC.

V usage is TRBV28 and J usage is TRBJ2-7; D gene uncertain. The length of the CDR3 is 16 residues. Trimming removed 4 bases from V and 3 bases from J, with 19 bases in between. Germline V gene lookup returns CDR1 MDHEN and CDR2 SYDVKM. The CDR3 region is CASSSVTALLNYEQYF. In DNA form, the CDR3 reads TGTGCCAGCAGTTCCGTCACAGCCCTTTTAAACTACGAGCAGTACTTC.

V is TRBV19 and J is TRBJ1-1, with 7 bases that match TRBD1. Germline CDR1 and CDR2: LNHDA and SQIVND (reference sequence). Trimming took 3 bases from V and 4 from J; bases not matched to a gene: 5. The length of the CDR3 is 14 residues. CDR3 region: CASSIMEGATEAFF. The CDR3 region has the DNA TGTGCCAGTAGTATTATGGAGGGGGCCACTGAAGCTTTCTTT.

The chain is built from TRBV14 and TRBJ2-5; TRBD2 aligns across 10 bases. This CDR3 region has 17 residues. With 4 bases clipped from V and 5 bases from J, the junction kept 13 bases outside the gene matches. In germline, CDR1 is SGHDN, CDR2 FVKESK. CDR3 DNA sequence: TGTGCCAGCAGCCCGAACCCGGCTAGCGGGAGTAGGGAGACCCAGTACTTC. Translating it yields CASSPNPASGSRETQYF.

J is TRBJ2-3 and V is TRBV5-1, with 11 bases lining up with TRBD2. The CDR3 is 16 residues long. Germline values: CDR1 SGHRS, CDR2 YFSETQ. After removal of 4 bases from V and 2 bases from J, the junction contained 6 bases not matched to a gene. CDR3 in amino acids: CASSDGTSGDTDTQYF. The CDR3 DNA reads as TGCGCCAGCAGCGACGGGACTAGCGGTGACACAGATACGCAGTATTTT. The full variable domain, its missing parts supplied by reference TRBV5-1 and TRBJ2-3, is KAGVTQTPRYLIKTRGQQVTLSCSPISGHRSVSWYQQTPGQGLQFLFEYFSETQRNKGNFPGRFSGRQFSNSRSEMNVSTLELGDSALYLCASSDGTSGDTDTQYFGPGTRLTVL.

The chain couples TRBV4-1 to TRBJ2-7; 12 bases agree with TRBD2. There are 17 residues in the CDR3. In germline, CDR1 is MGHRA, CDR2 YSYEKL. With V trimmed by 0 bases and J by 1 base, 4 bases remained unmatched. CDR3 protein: CASSQDHGTSGSYEQYF. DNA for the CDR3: TGCGCCAGCAGCCAAGATCACGGGACTAGCGGGTCCTACGAGCAGTACTTC.

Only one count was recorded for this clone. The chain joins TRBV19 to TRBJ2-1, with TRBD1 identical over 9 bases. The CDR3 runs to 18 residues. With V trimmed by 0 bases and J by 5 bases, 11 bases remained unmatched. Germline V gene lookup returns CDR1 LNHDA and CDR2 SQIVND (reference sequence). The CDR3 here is CASSIEMTGTGRNNEQFF. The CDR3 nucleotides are TGTGCCAGTAGTATAGAGATGACAGGGACAGGGAGAAACAATGAGCAGTTCTTC. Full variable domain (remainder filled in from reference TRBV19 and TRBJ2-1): DGGITQSPKYLFRKEGQNVTLSCEQNLNHDAMYWYRQDPGQGLRLIYYSQIVNDFQKGDIAEGYSVSREKKESFPLTVTSAQKNPTAFYLCASSIEMTGTGRNNEQFFGPGTRLTVL.

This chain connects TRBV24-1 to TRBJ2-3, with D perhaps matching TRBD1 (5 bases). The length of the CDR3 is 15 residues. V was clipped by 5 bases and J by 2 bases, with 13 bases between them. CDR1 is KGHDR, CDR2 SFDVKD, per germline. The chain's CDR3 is CATSGWAGLTDTQYF. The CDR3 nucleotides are TGTGCCACCAGTGGCTGGGCAGGGCTCACAGATACGCAGTATTTT.

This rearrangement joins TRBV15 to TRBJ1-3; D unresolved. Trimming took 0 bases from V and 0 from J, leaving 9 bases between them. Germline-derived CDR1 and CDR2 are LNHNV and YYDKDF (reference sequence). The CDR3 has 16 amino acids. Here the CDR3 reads CATSRETHLSGNTIYF. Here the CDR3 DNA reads TGTGCCACCAGCAGAGAGACACACCTCTCTGGAAACACCATATATTTT.

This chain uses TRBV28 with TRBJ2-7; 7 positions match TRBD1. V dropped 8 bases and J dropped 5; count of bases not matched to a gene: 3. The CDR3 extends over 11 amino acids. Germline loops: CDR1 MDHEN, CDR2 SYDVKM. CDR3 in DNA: TGTGCCAGCCGAGGGGGCCACGAGCAGTACTTC. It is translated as CASRGGHEQYF.

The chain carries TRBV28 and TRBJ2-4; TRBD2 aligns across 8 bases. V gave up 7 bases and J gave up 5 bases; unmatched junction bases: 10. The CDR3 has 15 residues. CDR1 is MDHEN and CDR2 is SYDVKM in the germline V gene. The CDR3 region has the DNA TGTGCCAGCACCACACTGGCGGGAGGTGAAAACATTCAGTACTTC. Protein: CASTTLAGGENIQYF.

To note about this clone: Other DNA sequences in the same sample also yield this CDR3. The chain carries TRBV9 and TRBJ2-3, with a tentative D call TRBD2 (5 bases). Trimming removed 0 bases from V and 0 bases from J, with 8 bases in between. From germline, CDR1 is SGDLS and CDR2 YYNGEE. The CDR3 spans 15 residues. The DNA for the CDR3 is TGTGCCAGCAGCGTAGCCGGACTTAGCACAGATACGCAGTATTTT. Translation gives CASSVAGLSTDTQYF.